This TCR beta chain was captured in a study of blood T cell repertoires in COVID-19. Study context: Samples taken during acute and convalescent COVID-19 were collected in the United States, Italy and Spain.

Authors' processing steps: Reference gene primer amplification gave nucleated cell count estimates. The method was immunoSEQ multiplex PCR; TCRdb's version includes in-frame clones alone and lacks a portion of them. V and J calls and clone size are copied from that table; D and trimming were computed from the DNA. This sample yields about 150,000 clones, of which 85% to 90% are seen a single time; about 3.2% belongs to the top ten. The V gene's germline CDR1 is LNHDA and CDR2 SQIVND (reference sequence). V lost 3 bases to trimming and J lost 5 bases; unmatched junction nucleotides: 8. CDR3 length equals 16 residues.

The sequencing input was peripheral blood. This clonotype originated in a man aged 55 to 69 with active or convalescent COVID-19. The chain links TRBV19 to TRBJ2-2; 8 bases align to TRBD1. This CDR3 reads CASSMDRAGATGELFF. In DNA, the CDR3 is TGTGCCAGTAGTATGGACAGGGCCGGGGCTACCGGGGAGCTGTTTTTT.